The 30 T cell receptor beta chains below all came from one sample that was sequenced in a study of control samples from healthy donors and cancer patients. Using immunoSEQ multiplex PCR, the repertoire was profiled, and TCRdb retains in-frame clones only, with some absent. The sample has roughly 59,000 clones; 92% are singletons. The sequencing sample was made of PBMCs. The source of these receptors is a man aged 35 to 55 with colorectal cancer.

This chain uses TRBV7-2 with TRBJ2-1; 12 positions match TRBD2. With V trimmed by 4 bases and J by 8 bases, 12 bases remained unmatched. The CDR3 is made up of 17 amino acids. Germline CDR1 is SGHTA and CDR2 is FQGNSA. This chain's CDR3 is CASSSIRLAGAHDEQFF. The DNA of the CDR3 is TGTGCCAGCAGCTCCATACGACTAGCGGGGGCCCACGATGAGCAGTTCTTC.

This sequence joins TRBV7-3 and TRBJ2-3; 7 bases are shared with TRBD2. The germline gives CDR1 SGHTA, CDR2 FQGTGA. The CDR3 runs to 17 residues. With 3 bases clipped from V and 2 bases from J, the junction kept 11 bases outside the gene matches. Written as DNA, the CDR3 is TGTGCCAGCAGCTTGGGCCTAAGCGGGGCAAACACAGATACGCAGTATTTT. Protein product: CASSLGLSGANTDTQYF.

J is TRBJ2-2 and V is TRBV7-9, with D possibly being TRBD1 (6 bases). Germline loops: CDR1 SEHNR, CDR2 FQNEAQ (reference sequence). The CDR3 consists of 17 residues. V was pared by 5 bases and J by 1 base, with 17 bases between. The CDR3 loop is CASSPGHLKKNTGELFF. The CDR3 DNA sequence: TGTGCCAGCAGCCCGGGACACCTGAAAAAGAACACCGGGGAGCTGTTTTTT. The full variable domain, its missing parts supplied by reference TRBV7-9 and TRBJ2-2, is DTGVSQNPRHKITKRGQNVTFRCDPISEHNRLYWYRQTLGQGPEFLTYFQNEAQLEKSRLLSDRFSAERPKGSFSTLEIQRTEQGDSAMYLCASSPGHLKKNTGELFFGEGSRLTVL.

This chain links TRBV7-9 with TRBJ1-1; D unresolved. Per germline, CDR1 SEHNR and CDR2 FQNEAQ (reference sequence). Trimming removed 0 bases from V and 7 bases from J, with 9 bases in between. The CDR3 has 13 residues. The CDR3 reads CASSLAESSEAFF. CDR3 DNA sequence: TGTGCCAGCAGCTTAGCGGAGAGTAGTGAAGCTTTCTTT. Drawing the rest from reference TRBV7-9 and TRBJ1-1, the complete variable domain is DTGVSQNPRHKITKRGQNVTFRCDPISEHNRLYWYRQTLGQGPEFLTYFQNEAQLEKSRLLSDRFSAERPKGSFSTLEIQRTEQGDSAMYLCASSLAESSEAFFGQGTRLTVV.

V and J are TRBV6-6 and TRBJ2-7; 9 bases are a match to TRBD1. Per germline, CDR1 MNHNY and CDR2 SVGAGI (reference sequence). The CDR3 totals 16 residues. The V segment lost 7 bases and the J segment 7 bases; nucleotides outside the gene matches: 17. The CDR3 sequence: CASISRSTGGRKEQYF. CDR3 DNA sequence: TGTGCCAGCATATCAAGATCGACAGGGGGGAGAAAAGAGCAGTACTTC.

The chain has TRBV9 and TRBJ1-3; no clear D. Trimming left V 0 bases short and J 0 bases short, with 4 bases between. Germline CDR1 and CDR2: SGDLS and YYNGEE. The CDR3 is made up of 14 amino acids. This CDR3 is CASSVESSGNTIYF. In DNA form, the CDR3 reads TGTGCCAGCAGCGTAGAGAGCTCTGGAAACACCATATATTTT.

The chain combines TRBV5-3 with TRBJ1-3, with TRBD1 matching 9 bases. TRBV5-3 is placed among ORFs of uncertain function. The junction had 17 bases not matched to a gene; V was cut back by 0 bases and J by 4 bases. This CDR3 has 20 residues. For the CDR3, the DNA is TGTGCCAGAAGCTTGGTCTGGGACAGGGTATGGGGGACGGGGGGAAACACCATATATTTT. Its protein is CARSLVWDRVWGTGGNTIYF.

Of note for this clone: Other DNA sequences in the same sample also yield this CDR3. J is TRBJ1-2 and V is TRBV9; no clear D. The V gene's germline CDR1 is SGDLS and CDR2 YYNGEE. The CDR3 covers 13 residues. Trimming took off 0 bases at V and 3 bases at J, with 6 bases between the two ends. CDR3: CASSVDADYGYTF. CDR3 in DNA: TGTGCCAGCAGCGTAGACGCGGACTATGGCTACACCTTC.

J is TRBJ2-5 and V is TRBV10-1; 8 positions agree with TRBD2. V was clipped by 7 bases and J by 5 bases; unmatched bases: 12. Germline V lookup: CDR1 WNHNN, CDR2 SYGVQD (reference sequence). The CDR3 is 15 amino acids. Here the CDR3 reads CASMTFGGGRETQYF. The DNA for the CDR3 is TGCGCCAGCATGACCTTCGGGGGGGGCCGGGAGACCCAGTACTTC.

This sequence joins TRBV4-1 and TRBJ2-1; D is possibly TRBD1 or TRBD2 (5 bases each). Trimming shortened V by 1 base and J by 3 bases, and 10 bases separated the two germline ends. The CDR3 totals 15 residues. The germline V gene has CDR1 MGHRA and CDR2 YSYEKL. CDR3 protein: CASSQGGRDYNEQFF. CDR3 sequence (DNA): TGCGCCAGCAGCCAAGGGGGGAGAGACTACAATGAGCAGTTCTTC.

In its sample, this clone was seen a few times. The chain uses TRBV19 and TRBJ1-4; D is unclear. Germline assignment: CDR1 LNHDA and CDR2 SQIVND (reference sequence). CDR3 length: 15 amino acids. The V and J ends lost 5 bases and 1 base respectively, with 11 bases between them. DNA of the CDR3: TGTGCCAGTAGTTCCCCGGCGGAAACTAATGAAAAACTGTTTTTT. Translation gives CASSSPAETNEKLFF.

DNA of the CDR3: TGTGCCAGCAGTTTAGGGCAGGGCGTAGAGACCCAGTACTTC. Its protein is CASSLGQGVETQYF. The chain combines TRBV27 with TRBJ2-5, with D possibly matching TRBD1 (5 bases). Germline V gene lookup returns CDR1 MNHEY and CDR2 SMNVEV (reference sequence). The CDR3 spans 14 residues. V lost 2 bases to trimming and J lost 4 bases, with 11 bases between them.

V gene TRBV5-1 combines with J gene TRBJ2-7, with a tentative D call TRBD1 (5 bases). The germline V gene encodes CDR1 SGHRS and CDR2 YFSETQ. The germline V and J ends were trimmed by 5 bases and 0 bases, with 18 bases remaining between them. CDR3 length equals 16 residues. This chain's CDR3 is CASSPRPPGFSYEQYF. The CDR3, as DNA: TGCGCCAGCAGTCCCCGCCCCCCAGGGTTCTCCTACGAGCAGTACTTC.

V usage is TRBV9 and J usage is TRBJ1-4, with 7 bases aligning to TRBD1. The germline V gene has CDR1 SGDLS and CDR2 YYNGEE. This CDR3 is 12 amino acids long. The junction had 4 bases not matched to a gene; V was cut back by 3 bases and J by 11 bases. For the CDR3, the DNA is TGTGCCAGCAGCGGACAGGGAGGGAAACTGTTTTTT. Amino acid sequence: CASSGQGGKLFF. Full variable domain (outside the CDR3, taken from reference TRBV9 and TRBJ1-4): DSGVTQTPKHLITATGQRVTLRCSPRSGDLSVYWYQQSLDQGLQFLIQYYNGEERAKGNILERFSAQQFPDLHSELNLSSLELGDSALYFCASSGQGGKLFFGSGTQLSVL.

The rearrangement uses TRBV6-6 and TRBJ2-3, with 13 bases fitting TRBD2. Germline V CDR1 and CDR2: MNHNY, SVGAGI (reference sequence). V was clipped by 6 bases and J by 1 base; unmatched bases: 4. The CDR3 extends over 16 amino acids. The CDR3 DNA sequence: TGTGCCAGCAGCATCGGGACTAGCGGGGGCACAGATACGCAGTATTTT. Its protein product is CASSIGTSGGTDTQYF.

In nucleotides, the CDR3 is TGTGCCAGCAGTACCCGCAAGGGGATGGGTTCACCCCTCCACTTT. Amino acid sequence: CASSTRKGMGSPLHF. The genes are TRBV7-2 and TRBJ1-6, with D possibly matching TRBD1 (5 bases). This CDR3 has 15 amino acids. Germline CDR1 and CDR2: SGHTA and FQGNSA. V lost 6 bases, J lost 9 bases, and 18 bases lay in between. Using reference TRBV7-2 and TRBJ1-6 for the parts outside the CDR3, the full variable domain is GAGVSQSPSNKVTEKGKDVELRCDPISGHTALYWYRQSLGQGLEFLIYFQGNSAPDKSGLPSDRFSAERTGGSVSTLTIQRTQQEDSAVYLCASSTRKGMGSPLHFGNGTRLTVT.

This rearrangement joins TRBV19 to TRBJ2-7, with TRBD1 identical over 10 bases. The CDR3 contains 15 residues. The V gene's germline CDR1 is LNHDA and CDR2 SQIVND (reference sequence). Losses at the gene ends were 1 base for V and 6 bases for J; bases not matched to a gene: 6. The CDR3 spells CASSIVGTGVVEQYF. In nucleotides, the CDR3 is TGTGCCAGTAGTATAGTGGGGACAGGGGTGGTCGAGCAGTACTTC.

This chain uses TRBV12-2 with TRBJ2-7. TRBV12-2 is recorded as a pseudogene. This CDR3 comprises 15 residues. The CDR3 is CASRLVGESSYEQYF. The CDR3 DNA is TGTGCAAGTCGCTTAGTTGGGGAAAGCTCCTACGAGCAGTACTTC.

The J gene is TRBJ2-3, the V gene TRBV6-2 or TRBV6-3; D is possibly TRBD1 or TRBD2 (6 bases each). CDR1 is MNHEY and CDR2 is SVGEGT in the germline V gene. With 2 bases removed from V and 2 bases from J, the gap between germline ends came to 11 bases. The CDR3 extends over 15 amino acids. The CDR3 reads CASSYTGAVTDTQYF. In DNA form, the CDR3 reads TGTGCCAGCAGTTACACGGGGGCGGTCACAGATACGCAGTATTTT.

The chain uses TRBV2 and TRBJ1-5; D unresolved. Deletions cut 3 bases from V and 0 bases from J, with 6 bases between. From germline, CDR1 is SNHLY and CDR2 FYNNEI. This CDR3 is 14 amino acids long. The CDR3 here is CASSDRTSNQPQHF. The CDR3 DNA reads as TGTGCCAGCAGTGACAGGACTAGCAATCAGCCCCAGCATTTT.

The V call is TRBV7-3, the J call TRBJ2-1; D may match TRBD1 or TRBD2 (5 bases each). The germline gives CDR1 SGHTA, CDR2 FQGTGA. Trimming took 5 bases from V and 6 from J, leaving 14 bases between them. There are 14 residues in the CDR3. The CDR3 region is CASSRDPASNEQFF. CDR3 DNA sequence: TGTGCCAGCAGCCGGGACCCCGCTAGCAATGAGCAGTTCTTC.

This sequence joins TRBV4-1 and TRBJ2-7; 7 bases are shared with TRBD1. Germline V lookup: CDR1 MGHRA, CDR2 YSYEKL. The CDR3 runs 18 residues. V lost 3 bases and J lost 2; bases outside the gene matches: 16. The DNA for the CDR3 is TGCGCCAGCAGCCAGCTCTCGACTTTGACAGGGCGAACCTACGAGCAGTACTTC. As protein: CASSQLSTLTGRTYEQYF.

The rearrangement uses TRBV5-6 and TRBJ1-2; TRBD1 aligns across 9 bases. The trim removed 2 bases at V and 8 bases at J, leaving 10 bases unmatched. CDR1 is SGHDT, CDR2 YYEEEE, per germline. This CDR3 is 15 amino acids long. DNA for the CDR3: TGTGCCAGCAGCTTCTTTGACAGGGGGGTCGAGGGCTACACCTTC. This encodes CASSFFDRGVEGYTF.

This chain links TRBV11-2 with TRBJ2-1; 8 bases fit TRBD2. The CDR3 loop spans 14 amino acids. J lost 9 bases, V lost 5 bases, and 9 bases had no gene match. Germline CDR1 and CDR2: SGHAT and FQNNGV. The CDR3 DNA sequence: TGTGCCAGCAGCGTTAGCGGGGCCACGGGTGAGCAGTTCTTC. Amino acids: CASSVSGATGEQFF.

V is TRBV5-1 and J is TRBJ2-4; D not resolved. The germline gives CDR1 SGHRS, CDR2 YFSETQ. The CDR3 has 15 amino acids. The V gene lost 0 bases and the J gene lost 0 bases, with 7 bases spanning the gap. The CDR3 DNA reads TGCGCCAGCAGCTTGGAGGGCGCAGCCAAAAACATTCAGTACTTC. As protein: CASSLEGAAKNIQYF.

The chain recombines TRBV3-1 (or the pseudogene TRBV3-2) with TRBJ1-6; 8 bases map to TRBD1. Losses at the gene ends were 1 base for V and 7 bases for J; bases not matched to a gene: 3. CDR3 length: 15 amino acids. Germline assignment: CDR1 LGHDT and CDR2 YNNKEL (reference sequence). This chain's CDR3 is CASSQGTGINSPLHF. In DNA form, the CDR3 reads TGTGCCAGCAGCCAAGGGACAGGGATAAATTCACCCCTCCACTTT.

J is TRBJ2-2 and V is TRBV5-4, with 8 bases identical to TRBD1. Losses at the gene ends were 3 bases for V and 7 bases for J; bases not matched to a gene: 8. Germline CDR1 is SGHNT and CDR2 is YYREEE (reference sequence). The CDR3 runs to 15 residues. The CDR3 loop is CASSSPQGAGGELFF. The CDR3 bases are TGTGCCAGCAGCTCCCCGCAGGGGGCAGGCGGGGAGCTGTTTTTT.

The chain is built from TRBV2 and TRBJ2-1; 14 bases map to TRBD2. V was clipped by 7 bases and J by 6 bases; unmatched bases: 2. The CDR3 sequence is 14 residues long. The germline CDR1 and CDR2 sequences are SNHLY and FYNNEI. For the CDR3, the DNA is TGTGCCAGCAAAGGGACTAGCGGGGGCAATGAGCAGTTCTTC. Its translation is CASKGTSGGNEQFF.

The chain joins TRBV6-5 to TRBJ2-3; TRBD2 aligns across 8 bases. Germline values: CDR1 MNHEY, CDR2 SVGAGI. The CDR3 has 15 amino acids. The V segment lost 2 bases and the J segment 2 bases; nucleotides outside the gene matches: 3. CDR3 DNA sequence: TGTGCCAGCAGTTACGAGCGGGGGAACACAGATACGCAGTATTTT. Translating gives CASSYERGNTDTQYF.

The CDR3 region is CASSQSPYLGRPPGNTIYF. CDR3 nucleotides: TGTGCCAGCAGCCAAAGTCCCTACCTCGGAAGGCCCCCTGGAAACACCATATATTTT. V and J are TRBV7-2 and TRBJ1-3; D uncertain. Germline CDR1 and CDR2: SGHTA and FQGNSA. This CDR3 is 19 amino acids long. Trimming left V 5 bases short and J 2 bases short, with 25 bases between.